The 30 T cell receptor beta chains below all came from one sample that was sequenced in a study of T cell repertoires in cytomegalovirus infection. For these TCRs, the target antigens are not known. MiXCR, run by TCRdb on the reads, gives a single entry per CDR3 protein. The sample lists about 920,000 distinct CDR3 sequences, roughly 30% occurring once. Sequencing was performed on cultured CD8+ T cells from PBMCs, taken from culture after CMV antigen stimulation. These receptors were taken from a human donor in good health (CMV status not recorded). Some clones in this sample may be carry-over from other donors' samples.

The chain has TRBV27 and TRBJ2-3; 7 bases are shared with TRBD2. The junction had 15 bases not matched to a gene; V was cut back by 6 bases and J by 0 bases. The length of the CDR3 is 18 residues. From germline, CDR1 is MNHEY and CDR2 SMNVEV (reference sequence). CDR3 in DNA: TGTGCCAGCAGCCCCCAGGGACCGGGACTACCCAGCACAGATACGCAGTATTTT. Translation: CASSPQGPGLPSTDTQYF.

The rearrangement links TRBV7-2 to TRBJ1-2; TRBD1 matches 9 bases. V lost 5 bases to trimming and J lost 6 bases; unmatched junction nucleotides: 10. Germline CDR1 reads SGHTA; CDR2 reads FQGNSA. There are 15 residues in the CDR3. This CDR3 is CASSVSTGGLHGYTF. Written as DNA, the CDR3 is TGTGCCAGCAGCGTCTCAACAGGGGGCCTGCATGGCTACACCTTC.

The CDR3 DNA reads TGCAGTGCTCCGGGACTTCGGAACTATGGCTACACCTTC. The encoded protein is CSAPGLRNYGYTF. The chain combines TRBV20-1 with TRBJ1-2; maybe TRBD1 (5 bases). CDR1 is DFQATT and CDR2 is SNEGSKA in the germline V gene (reference sequence). Trimming cost V 5 bases and J 2 bases, with 12 bases left between them. The CDR3 is 13 residues long.

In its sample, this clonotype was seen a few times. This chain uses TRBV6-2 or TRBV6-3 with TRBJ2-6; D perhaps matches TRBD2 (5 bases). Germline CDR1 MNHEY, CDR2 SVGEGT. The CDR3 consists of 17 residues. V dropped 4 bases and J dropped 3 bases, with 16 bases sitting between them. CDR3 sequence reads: CASSFLDNGGGANVLTF. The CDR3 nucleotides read TGTGCCAGCAGTTTCTTAGACAATGGAGGTGGGGCCAACGTCCTGACTTTC.

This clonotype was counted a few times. CDR3 region: CASSGYQGDSYEQYF. CDR3 coding DNA: TGTGCCAGCAGTGGTTATCAGGGGGACTCCTACGAGCAGTACTTC. The gene calls are TRBV6-1 and TRBJ2-7, with 7 nucleotides matching TRBD1. The CDR3 sequence is 15 residues long. Trimming at V came to 4 bases and at J to 0 bases, leaving 6 bases not matched to a gene. The germline V gene has CDR1 MNHNS and CDR2 SASEGT.

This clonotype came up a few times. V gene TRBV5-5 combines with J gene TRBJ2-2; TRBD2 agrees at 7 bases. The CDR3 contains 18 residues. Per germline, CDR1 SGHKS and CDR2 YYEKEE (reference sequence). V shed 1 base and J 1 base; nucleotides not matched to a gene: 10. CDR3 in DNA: TGTGCCAGCAGCTTGAGGAAGGCGGCGGGGGTGAACACCGGGGAGCTGTTTTTT. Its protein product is CASSLRKAAGVNTGELFF.

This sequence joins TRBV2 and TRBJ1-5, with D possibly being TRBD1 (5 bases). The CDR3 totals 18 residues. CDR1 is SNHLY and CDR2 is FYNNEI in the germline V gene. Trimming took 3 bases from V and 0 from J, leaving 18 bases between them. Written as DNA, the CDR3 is TGTGCCAGCAGTGAGGGGGGGAGGCTCCCTGATAGCAATCAGCCCCAGCATTTT. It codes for CASSEGGRLPDSNQPQHF.

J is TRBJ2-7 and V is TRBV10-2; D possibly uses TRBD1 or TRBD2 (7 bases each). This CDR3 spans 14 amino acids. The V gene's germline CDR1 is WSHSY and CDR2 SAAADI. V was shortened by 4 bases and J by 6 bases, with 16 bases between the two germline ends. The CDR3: CASSAAGQGGEQYF. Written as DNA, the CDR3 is TGCGCCAGCAGTGCAGCGGGGCAGGGGGGCGAGCAGTACTTC.

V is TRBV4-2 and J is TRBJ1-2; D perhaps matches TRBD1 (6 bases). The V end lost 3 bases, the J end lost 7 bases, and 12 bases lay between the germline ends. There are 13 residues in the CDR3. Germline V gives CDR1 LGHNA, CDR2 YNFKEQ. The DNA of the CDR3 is TGTGCCAGCAGCCAGGACAGCGGCGGTGGCTACACCTTC. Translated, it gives CASSQDSGGGYTF.

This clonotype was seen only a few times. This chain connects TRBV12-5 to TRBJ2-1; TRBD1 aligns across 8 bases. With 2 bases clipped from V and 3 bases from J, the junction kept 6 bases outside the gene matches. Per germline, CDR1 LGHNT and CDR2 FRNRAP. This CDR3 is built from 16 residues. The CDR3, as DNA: TGTGCTAGTGGTTTGAACTCCGGGACAGGCTACAATGAGCAGTTCTTC. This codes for CASGLNSGTGYNEQFF. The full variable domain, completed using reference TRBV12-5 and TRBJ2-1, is DARVTQTPRHKVTEMGQEVTMRCQPILGHNTVFWYRQTMMQGLELLAYFRNRAPLDDSGMPKDRFSAEMPDATLATLKIQPSEPRDSAVYFCASGLNSGTGYNEQFFGPGTRLTVL.

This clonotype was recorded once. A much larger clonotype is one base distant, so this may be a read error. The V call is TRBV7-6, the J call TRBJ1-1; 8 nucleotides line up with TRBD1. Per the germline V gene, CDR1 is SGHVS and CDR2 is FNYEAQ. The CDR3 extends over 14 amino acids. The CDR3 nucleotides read TGTGTCAGCAGCTTGGGCAGGGGGCATACTGAAGCTTTCTTT. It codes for CVSSLGRGHTEAFF.

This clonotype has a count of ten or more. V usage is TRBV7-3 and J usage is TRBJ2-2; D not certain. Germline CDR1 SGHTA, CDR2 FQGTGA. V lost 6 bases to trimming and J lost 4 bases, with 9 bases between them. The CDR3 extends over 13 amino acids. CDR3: CASSLTSTGELFF. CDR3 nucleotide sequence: TGTGCCAGCAGTCTTACAAGCACCGGGGAGCTGTTTTTT.

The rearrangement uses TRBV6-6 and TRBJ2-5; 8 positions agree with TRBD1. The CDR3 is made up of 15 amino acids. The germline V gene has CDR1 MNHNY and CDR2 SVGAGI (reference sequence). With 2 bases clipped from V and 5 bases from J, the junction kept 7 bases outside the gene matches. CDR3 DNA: TGTGCCAGCAGTTACGTGGACAGGGATGAGGAGACCCAGTACTTC. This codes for CASSYVDRDEETQYF.

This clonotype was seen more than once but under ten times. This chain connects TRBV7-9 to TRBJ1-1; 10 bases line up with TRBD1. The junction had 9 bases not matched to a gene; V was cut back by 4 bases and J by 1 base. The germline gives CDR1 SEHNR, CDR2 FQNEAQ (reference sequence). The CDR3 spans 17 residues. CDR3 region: CASSSGQGIKTNTEAFF. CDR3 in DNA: TGTGCCAGCAGCTCGGGACAGGGGATAAAAACGAACACTGAAGCTTTCTTT.

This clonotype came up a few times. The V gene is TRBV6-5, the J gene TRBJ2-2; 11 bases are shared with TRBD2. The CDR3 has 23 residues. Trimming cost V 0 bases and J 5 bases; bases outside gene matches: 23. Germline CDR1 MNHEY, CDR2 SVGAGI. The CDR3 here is CASSYSTAHSSYSIAGGTGELFF. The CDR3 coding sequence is TGTGCCAGCAGTTACTCCACAGCGCACAGCAGTTACTCGATAGCGGGGGGGACCGGGGAGCTGTTTTTT.

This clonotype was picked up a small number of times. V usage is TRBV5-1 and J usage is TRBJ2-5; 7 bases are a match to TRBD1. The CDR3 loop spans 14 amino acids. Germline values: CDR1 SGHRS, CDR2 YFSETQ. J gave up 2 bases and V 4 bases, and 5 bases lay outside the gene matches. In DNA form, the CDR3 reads TGCGCCAGCAGCCATTCGACAGGGCAAGAGACCCAGTACTTC. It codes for CASSHSTGQETQYF.

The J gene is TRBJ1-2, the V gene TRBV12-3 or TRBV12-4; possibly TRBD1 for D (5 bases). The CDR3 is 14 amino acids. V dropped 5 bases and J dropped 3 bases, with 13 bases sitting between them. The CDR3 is CASSILDTDYGYTF. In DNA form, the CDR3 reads TGTGCCAGCAGTATTCTGGACACTGACTATGGCTACACCTTC.

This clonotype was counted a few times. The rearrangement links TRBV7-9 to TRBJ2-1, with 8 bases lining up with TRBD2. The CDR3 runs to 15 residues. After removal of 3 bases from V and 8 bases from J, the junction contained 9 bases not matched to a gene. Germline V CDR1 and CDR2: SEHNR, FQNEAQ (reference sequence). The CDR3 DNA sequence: TGTGCCAGCAGCTTCAGCGGGGGCCCTAGGGATGAGCAGTTCTTC. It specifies CASSFSGGPRDEQFF.

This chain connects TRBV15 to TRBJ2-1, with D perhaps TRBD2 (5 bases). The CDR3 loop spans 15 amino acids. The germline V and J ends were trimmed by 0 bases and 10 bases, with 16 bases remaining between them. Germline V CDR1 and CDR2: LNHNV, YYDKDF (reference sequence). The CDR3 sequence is CATSRDTGTLVEQFF. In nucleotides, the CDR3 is TGTGCCACCAGCAGAGATACGGGAACACTAGTAGAGCAGTTCTTC.

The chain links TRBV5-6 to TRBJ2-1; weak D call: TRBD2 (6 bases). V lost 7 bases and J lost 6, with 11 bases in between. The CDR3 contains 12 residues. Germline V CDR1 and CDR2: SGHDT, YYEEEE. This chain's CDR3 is CASLGDFNEQFF. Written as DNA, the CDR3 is TGTGCCAGCCTCGGGGACTTCAATGAGCAGTTCTTC.

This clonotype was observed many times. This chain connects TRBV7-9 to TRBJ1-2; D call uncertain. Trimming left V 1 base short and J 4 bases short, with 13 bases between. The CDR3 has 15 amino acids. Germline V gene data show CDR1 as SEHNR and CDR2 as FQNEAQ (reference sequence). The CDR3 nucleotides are TGTGCCAGCAGCTTAGAGAGGGTATCGGGCTATGGCTACACCTTC. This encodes CASSLERVSGYGYTF.

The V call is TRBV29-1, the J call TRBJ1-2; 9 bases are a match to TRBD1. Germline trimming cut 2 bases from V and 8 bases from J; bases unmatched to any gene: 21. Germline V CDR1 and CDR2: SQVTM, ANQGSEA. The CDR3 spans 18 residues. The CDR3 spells CSVESMQLYRDRDVGYTF. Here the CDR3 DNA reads TGCAGCGTTGAATCCATGCAGCTTTATAGGGACAGGGACGTGGGCTACACCTTC. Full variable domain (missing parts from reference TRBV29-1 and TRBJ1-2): SAVISQKPSRDICQRGTSLTIQCQVDSQVTMMFWYRQQPGQSLTLIATANQGSEATYESGFVIDKFPISRPNLTFSTLTVSNMSPEDSSIYLCSVESMQLYRDRDVGYTFGSGTRLTVV.

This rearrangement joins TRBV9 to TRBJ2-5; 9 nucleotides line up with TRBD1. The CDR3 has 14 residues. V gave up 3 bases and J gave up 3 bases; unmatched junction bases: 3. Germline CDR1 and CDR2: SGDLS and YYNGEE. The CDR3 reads CASSEWDREETQYF. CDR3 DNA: TGTGCCAGCAGCGAATGGGACAGGGAAGAGACCCAGTACTTC.

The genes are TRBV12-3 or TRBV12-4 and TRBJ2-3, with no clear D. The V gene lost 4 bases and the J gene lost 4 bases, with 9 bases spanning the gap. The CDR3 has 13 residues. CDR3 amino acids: CASSSLWADTQYF. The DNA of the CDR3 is TGTGCCAGCAGTTCACTTTGGGCAGATACGCAGTATTTT.

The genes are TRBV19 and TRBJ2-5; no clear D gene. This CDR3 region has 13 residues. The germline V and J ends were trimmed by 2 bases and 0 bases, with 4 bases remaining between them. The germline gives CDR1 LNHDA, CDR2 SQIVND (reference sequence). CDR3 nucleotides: TGTGCCAGTAGTATATCGTACCAAGAGACCCAGTACTTC. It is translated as CASSISYQETQYF.

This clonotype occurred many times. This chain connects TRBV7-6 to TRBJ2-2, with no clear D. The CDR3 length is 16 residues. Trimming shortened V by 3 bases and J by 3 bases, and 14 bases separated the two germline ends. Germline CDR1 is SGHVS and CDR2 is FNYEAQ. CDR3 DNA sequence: TGTGCCAGCAGCTTGGATTTTGGTGGCTACACCGGGGAGCTGTTTTTT. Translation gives CASSLDFGGYTGELFF.

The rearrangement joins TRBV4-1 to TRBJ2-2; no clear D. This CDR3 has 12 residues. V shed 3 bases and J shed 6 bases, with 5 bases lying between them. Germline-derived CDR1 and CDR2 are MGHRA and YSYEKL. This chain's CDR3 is CASSHRAGELFF. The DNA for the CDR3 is TGCGCCAGCAGCCACCGAGCCGGGGAGCTGTTTTTT.

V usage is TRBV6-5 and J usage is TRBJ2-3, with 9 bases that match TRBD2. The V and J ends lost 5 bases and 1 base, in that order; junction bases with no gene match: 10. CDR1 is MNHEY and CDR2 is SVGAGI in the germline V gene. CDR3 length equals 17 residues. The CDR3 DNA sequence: TGTGCCAGCAGTACCTCTAGCGGGGTGGCCGGCACAGATACGCAGTATTTT. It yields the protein CASSTSSGVAGTDTQYF.

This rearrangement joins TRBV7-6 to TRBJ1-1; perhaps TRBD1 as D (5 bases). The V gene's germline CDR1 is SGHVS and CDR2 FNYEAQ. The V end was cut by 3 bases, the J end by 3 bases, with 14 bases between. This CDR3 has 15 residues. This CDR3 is CASSLGTLPDTEAFF. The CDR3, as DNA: TGTGCCAGCAGCTTGGGGACCCTACCGGACACTGAAGCTTTCTTT.

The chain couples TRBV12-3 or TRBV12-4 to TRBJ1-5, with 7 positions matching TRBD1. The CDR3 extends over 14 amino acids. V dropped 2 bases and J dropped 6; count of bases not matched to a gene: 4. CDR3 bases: TGTGCCAGCAGTTTAAACAGGGGATGTCAGCCCCAGCATTTT. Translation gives CASSLNRGCQPQHF.